This passage covers 29 T cell receptor beta chains from one sample sequenced in a study of identical twins. MiXCR, applied by TCRdb to the 5' RACE reads, yields one record per CDR3 protein. Here the sample spans 750,000 to 950,000 distinct CDR3 sequences, roughly an eighth being singletons. The same data also contributed to another study, on yellow fever vaccine responses in identical twins.

The sequencing input was PBMCs. These receptors were collected from a woman aged 18 to 35 in good health.

This clonotype was counted between two and nine times. The gene calls are TRBV18 and TRBJ2-3; the match to TRBD2 covers 12 bases. The CDR3 totals 15 residues. In germline, CDR1 is KGHSH, CDR2 LQKENI. V trimming: 6 bases; J trimming: 2 bases; junction bases outside the gene matches: 3. The CDR3 DNA follows: TGTGCCAGCTCCGGACTAGCGGGGAACACAGATACGCAGTATTTT. It translates to CASSGLAGNTDTQYF.

The V and J genes are TRBV3-1 and TRBJ2-5; perhaps D is TRBD1 or TRBD2 (5 bases each). Trimming pared 0 bases from V and 1 base from J, leaving 9 bases between. Germline assignment: CDR1 LGHDT and CDR2 YNNKEL (reference sequence). This CDR3 is built from 15 residues. Written as DNA, the CDR3 is TGTGCCAGCAGCCAAGACAGGGACCCCCAAGAGACCCAGTACTTC. As protein: CASSQDRDPQETQYF.

The chain uses TRBV5-1 and TRBJ2-5, with D perhaps matching TRBD2 (6 bases). V was shortened by 5 bases and J by 7 bases, with 18 bases between the two germline ends. Germline CDR1 reads SGHRS; CDR2 reads YFSETQ. There are 14 residues in the CDR3. In DNA, the CDR3 is TGCGCCAGCAGTTTTCCGGGACTGGGTGTGACCCAGTACTTC. This encodes CASSFPGLGVTQYF.

V usage is TRBV20-1 and J usage is TRBJ1-1; D ambiguous. From germline, CDR1 is DFQATT and CDR2 SNEGSKA (reference sequence). V gave up 1 base and J gave up 10 bases, with 10 bases separating them. This CDR3 spans 11 amino acids. CDR3 sequence: CSARVGLGAFF. The CDR3 DNA sequence: TGCAGTGCTAGAGTAGGACTCGGAGCTTTCTTT.

The chain is built from TRBV10-2 and TRBJ2-7; D call uncertain. V was clipped by 3 bases and J by 3 bases, with 6 bases between them. The germline gives CDR1 WSHSY, CDR2 SAAADI. The CDR3 contains 12 residues. CDR3: CASSDVGYEQYV. The DNA for the CDR3 is TGCGCCAGCAGTGATGTGGGCTACGAGCAGTACGTC.

This clonotype was seen repeatedly, ten times or more. The chain carries TRBV6-5 and TRBJ2-3; 8 bases fit TRBD2. V lost 5 bases to trimming and J lost 9 bases; unmatched junction nucleotides: 4. The CDR3 contains 12 residues. Germline V gene lookup returns CDR1 MNHEY and CDR2 SVGAGI. CDR3 amino acids: CASSPSGGTQYF. CDR3 sequence (DNA): TGTGCCAGCAGTCCTTCGGGGGGGACGCAGTATTTT.

The chain is built from TRBV7-2 and TRBJ2-1; 7 bases match TRBD2. The V gene's germline CDR1 is SGHTA and CDR2 FQGNSA. Unmatched junction bases numbered 11, after V lost 2 bases and J lost 13 bases. CDR3 length: 14 amino acids. CDR3 in amino acids: CASSLYGAGEGQFF. The CDR3 bases are TGTGCCAGCAGCTTATATGGGGCCGGGGAGGGTCAGTTCTTC.

This chain uses TRBV24-1 with TRBJ2-7; no reliable D call. V lost 9 bases and J lost 7, with 12 bases in between. The germline V gene has CDR1 KGHDR and CDR2 SFDVKD. The CDR3 is made up of 11 amino acids. CDR3 sequence: CATERAGEQYF. In DNA form, the CDR3 reads TGTGCCACCGAAAGGGCCGGAGAGCAGTACTTC.

This clonotype has just a few counts. V usage is TRBV4-2 and J usage is TRBJ2-5; 11 nucleotides agree with TRBD2. In germline, CDR1 is LGHNA, CDR2 YNFKEQ. V gave up 1 base and J gave up 0 bases; unmatched junction bases: 7. This CDR3 is built from 18 residues. The CDR3 DNA follows: TGTGCCAGCAGCCAAGCCGCTAGCGGGGGGCCGTACCAAGAGACCCAGTACTTC. Protein: CASSQAASGGPYQETQYF.

This clonotype was seen a handful of times. The chain joins TRBV6-1 to TRBJ2-2; 8 nucleotides line up with TRBD1. CDR1 is MNHNS, CDR2 SASEGT, per germline. The CDR3 is made up of 14 amino acids. V shed 7 bases and J 3 bases; nucleotides not matched to a gene: 4. The DNA for the CDR3 is TGTGCCAGCAACACGACAGGGGACACCGGGGAGCTGTTTTTT. This gives the protein CASNTTGDTGELFF.

The table lists this clonotype with a few counts. The chain has TRBV20-1 and TRBJ2-5; tentatively, D is TRBD1 (7 bases). The CDR3 runs to 14 residues. Germline V gives CDR1 DFQATT, CDR2 SNEGSKA (reference sequence). Trimming removed 8 bases from V and 4 bases from J, with 20 bases in between. Written as DNA, the CDR3 is TGCAGTACGTTGGACTTTCAGGGGGGAGAGACCCAGTACTTC. As protein: CSTLDFQGGETQYF.

The J gene is TRBJ2-3, the V gene TRBV20-1; 11 bases align to TRBD2. J lost 0 bases, V lost 5 bases, and 10 bases had no gene match. CDR3 length: 17 residues. Looked up from germline, CDR1 is DFQATT and CDR2 is SNEGSKA (reference sequence). CDR3 coding DNA: TGCAGTGCTGGGGGATTAGCGGGGGGGACTAGCACAGATACGCAGTATTTT. Amino acid sequence: CSAGGLAGGTSTDTQYF.

The V and J genes are TRBV5-6 and TRBJ2-2; D might be TRBD2 (6 bases). V gave up 4 bases and J gave up 4 bases, with 14 bases separating them. CDR3 length: 15 amino acids. Looked up from germline, CDR1 is SGHDT and CDR2 is YYEEEE. The CDR3 reads CASSPGVPSTGELFF. DNA for the CDR3: TGTGCCAGCAGCCCGGGGGTCCCCAGCACCGGGGAGCTGTTTTTT.

This clonotype came up a few times. The chain recombines TRBV7-2 with TRBJ2-7, with 9 bases lining up with TRBD2. CDR1 and CDR2 (germline): SGHTA, FQGNSA. This CDR3 spans 14 amino acids. With V trimmed by 5 bases and J by 9 bases, 11 bases remained unmatched. The DNA for the CDR3 is TGTGCCAGCAGCGACCCGGGACTAGCAATCGGGCAGTACTTC. Its translation: CASSDPGLAIGQYF.

The chain carries TRBV12-3 or TRBV12-4 and TRBJ2-7; weak D call: TRBD1 (7 bases). With 4 bases removed from V and 4 bases from J, the gap between germline ends came to 17 bases. CDR3 length: 15 amino acids. CDR3 amino acids: CASSSGGTVVYEQYF. The CDR3 bases are TGTGCCAGCAGTTCTGGGGGGACAGTCGTATACGAGCAGTACTTC.

The V and J genes are TRBV4-2 and TRBJ1-4, with D hard to call. Trimming shortened V by 0 bases and J by 8 bases, and 7 bases separated the two germline ends. CDR1 and CDR2 from the germline V gene are LGHNA and YNFKEQ. The CDR3 spans 13 residues. This CDR3 is CASSQDGGEKLFF. CDR3 bases: TGTGCCAGCAGCCAAGACGGCGGAGAAAAACTGTTTTTT.

This clonotype was detected ten times or more. The CDR3 region has the DNA TGTGCCAGCAGCCAGGGACTAGCGGGGGCTCAAGAGACCCAGTACTTC. Protein product: CASSQGLAGAQETQYF. The chain employs TRBV3-1 and TRBJ2-5; TRBD2 matches 14 bases. Germline V gene lookup returns CDR1 LGHDT and CDR2 YNNKEL (reference sequence). V shed 3 bases and J 2 bases; nucleotides not matched to a gene: 2. This CDR3 is 16 amino acids long.

This clonotype came up a few times. V gene TRBV12-3 or TRBV12-4 combines with J gene TRBJ1-2; TRBD1 aligns across 12 bases. This CDR3 is built from 15 residues. J lost 6 bases, V lost 3 bases, and 5 bases had no gene match. The chain's CDR3 is CASSFLGQGADGYTF. As DNA, the CDR3 is TGTGCCAGCAGTTTTCTGGGACAGGGGGCGGATGGCTACACCTTC.

This clonotype was found a few times. The chain links TRBV12-3 or TRBV12-4 to TRBJ2-1; D is ambiguous. V dropped 3 bases and J dropped 8 bases, with 8 bases sitting between them. CDR3 size: 12 residues. The CDR3 loop reads CASSFMSDEQFF. Written as DNA, the CDR3 is TGTGCCAGCAGTTTTATGAGCGATGAGCAGTTCTTC.

This clonotype was observed a few times. This chain uses TRBV27 with TRBJ2-7, with D hard to call. The V gene lost 6 bases and the J gene lost 3 bases, with 24 bases spanning the gap. This CDR3 is built from 17 residues. Germline-derived CDR1 and CDR2 are MNHEY and SMNVEV (reference sequence). CDR3 DNA: TGTGCCAGCAGAACACGGGCCCCGATTCCCCCACACTACGAGCAGTACTTC. The encoded protein is CASRTRAPIPPHYEQYF.

This chain connects TRBV29-1 to TRBJ2-7; 7 nucleotides align to TRBD2. The trim removed 4 bases at V and 0 bases at J, leaving 3 bases unmatched. Germline CDR1 reads SQVTM; CDR2 reads ANQGSEA. This CDR3 region has 13 residues. CDR3 nucleotide sequence: TGCAGCGTTGGGCCTAGCGGCTCCTACGAGCAGTACTTC. Translating it yields CSVGPSGSYEQYF.

This clonotype was detected many times. The rearrangement links TRBV4-1 to TRBJ1-6; D perhaps matches TRBD1 (6 bases). The germline V gene has CDR1 MGHRA and CDR2 YSYEKL. The CDR3 covers 14 residues. Trimming cost V 0 bases and J 8 bases, with 8 bases left between them. The CDR3 spells CASSQDTGHSPLHF. For the CDR3, the DNA is TGCGCCAGCAGCCAAGATACAGGGCATTCACCCCTCCACTTT.

This clonotype was seen many times. The J gene is TRBJ1-5, the V gene TRBV20-1; D is uncertain. Per germline, CDR1 DFQATT and CDR2 SNEGSKA (reference sequence). The CDR3 is made up of 15 amino acids. V lost 0 bases to trimming and J lost 4 bases, with 13 bases between them. This CDR3 is CSARDTGPLNQPQHF. The CDR3, as DNA: TGCAGTGCTAGAGATACCGGACCGCTTAATCAGCCCCAGCATTTT.

This clonotype was found a few times. The J gene is TRBJ1-1, the V gene TRBV5-1; TRBD1 matches 7 bases. The CDR3 covers 14 residues. Germline V CDR1 and CDR2: SGHRS, YFSETQ. The ends lost 7 bases at V and 0 bases at J; junction bases unmatched: 6. CDR3 region: CASGTGQLNTEAFF. The CDR3 nucleotides read TGCGCCAGCGGGACGGGACAGCTGAACACTGAAGCTTTCTTT. Using reference TRBV5-1 and TRBJ1-1 for the parts outside the CDR3, the full variable domain is KAGVTQTPRYLIKTRGQQVTLSCSPISGHRSVSWYQQTPGQGLQFLFEYFSETQRNKGNFPGRFSGRQFSNSRSEMNVSTLELGDSALYLCASGTGQLNTEAFFGQGTRLTVV.

V is TRBV5-1 and J is TRBJ2-7; D is perhaps TRBD2 (6 bases). This CDR3 has 14 residues. Trimming shortened V by 8 bases and J by 6 bases, and 21 bases separated the two germline ends. CDR1 is SGHRS, CDR2 YFSETQ, per germline. The CDR3 loop reads CASQGSDGSSEQYF. CDR3 in DNA: TGCGCCAGTCAGGGTTCTGACGGGAGCTCCGAGCAGTACTTC.

This clonotype was detected a few times. The chain couples TRBV6-5 to TRBJ2-7; D gene ambiguous. Trimming removed 0 bases at V and 1 base at J, with 10 bases between. Germline V gene sequence: CDR1 MNHEY, CDR2 SVGAGI. The CDR3 runs to 15 residues. CDR3 in DNA: TGTGCCAGCAGTTACTCTGAGGAGTCATCCTACGAGCAGTACGTC. It encodes CASSYSEESSYEQYV.

J is TRBJ2-7 and V is TRBV20-1; 13 bases agree with TRBD2. Germline CDR1 is DFQATT and CDR2 is SNEGSKA (reference sequence). This CDR3 spans 15 amino acids. J gave up 4 bases and V 1 base, and 4 bases lay outside the gene matches. The CDR3 protein is CSARVGTSGTYEQYF. The CDR3 DNA follows: TGCAGTGCTAGAGTTGGGACTAGCGGGACTTACGAGCAGTACTTC.

The gene calls are TRBV5-5 and TRBJ2-7; 7 bases line up with TRBD1. J gave up 7 bases and V 4 bases, and 14 bases lay outside the gene matches. The CDR3 is 15 residues long. CDR1 and CDR2 from the germline V gene are SGHKS and YYEKEE (reference sequence). In nucleotides, the CDR3 is TGTGCCAGCAGCCCCCCGCGGACAGGAGCGAGGGAGCAGTACGTC. Its translation is CASSPPRTGAREQYV.

The V gene is TRBV5-1, the J gene TRBJ1-2, with D maybe TRBD1 (5 bases). The CDR3 has 16 residues. V was pared by 6 bases and J by 9 bases, with 27 bases between. The V gene's germline CDR1 is SGHRS and CDR2 YFSETQ. CDR3 region: CASTQVPGEGRGSYTF. In DNA, the CDR3 is TGCGCCAGCACCCAAGTACCCGGAGAGGGACGGGGGAGCTACACCTTC.